This T cell receptor (beta chain) was observed in a study of cytomegalovirus exposure and HLA in healthy donors. This table comes from immunoSEQ multiplex PCR, and its TCRdb copy is limited to in-frame clones, with some not included. The table has some 69,000 clones, approximately 96% seen once. As for this clone: The sample contains more than one DNA sequence encoding this CDR3.

Looked up from germline, CDR1 is MDHEN and CDR2 is SYDVKM. Trimming left V 6 bases short and J 4 bases short, with 13 bases between. The CDR3 sequence is 14 residues long. Sequenced material: PBMCs. The receptor was isolated from a woman aged 18 to 35 in good health and CMV-seropositive. This sequence joins TRBV28 and TRBJ1-5; weak D call: TRBD1 (5 bases). CDR3 protein: CASSNLGGNQPQHF. CDR3 bases: TGTGCCAGCAGCAATCTTGGGGGGAATCAGCCCCAGCATTTT.